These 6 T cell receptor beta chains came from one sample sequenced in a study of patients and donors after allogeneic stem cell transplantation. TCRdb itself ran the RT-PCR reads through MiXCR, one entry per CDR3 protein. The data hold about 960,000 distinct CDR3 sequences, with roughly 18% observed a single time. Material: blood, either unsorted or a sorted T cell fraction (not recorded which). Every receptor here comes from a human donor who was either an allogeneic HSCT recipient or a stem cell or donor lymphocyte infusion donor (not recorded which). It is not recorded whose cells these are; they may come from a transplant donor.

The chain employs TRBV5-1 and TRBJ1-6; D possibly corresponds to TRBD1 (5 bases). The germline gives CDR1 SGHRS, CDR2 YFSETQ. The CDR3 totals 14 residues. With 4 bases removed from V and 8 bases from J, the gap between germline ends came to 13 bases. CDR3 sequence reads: CASSPQGDDSPLHF. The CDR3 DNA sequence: TGCGCCAGCAGCCCCCAGGGAGATGATTCACCCCTCCACTTT. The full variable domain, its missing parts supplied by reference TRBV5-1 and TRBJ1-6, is KAGVTQTPRYLIKTRGQQVTLSCSPISGHRSVSWYQQTPGQGLQFLFEYFSETQRNKGNFPGRFSGRQFSNSRSEMNVSTLELGDSALYLCASSPQGDDSPLHFGNGTRLTVT.

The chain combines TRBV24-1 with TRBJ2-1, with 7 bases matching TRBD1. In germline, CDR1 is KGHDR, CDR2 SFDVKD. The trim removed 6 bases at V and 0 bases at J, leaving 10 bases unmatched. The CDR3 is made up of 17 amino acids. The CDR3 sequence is CATSQGDGVGSYNEQFF. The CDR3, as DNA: TGTGCCACCAGTCAGGGGGATGGGGTAGGCTCCTACAATGAGCAGTTCTTC.

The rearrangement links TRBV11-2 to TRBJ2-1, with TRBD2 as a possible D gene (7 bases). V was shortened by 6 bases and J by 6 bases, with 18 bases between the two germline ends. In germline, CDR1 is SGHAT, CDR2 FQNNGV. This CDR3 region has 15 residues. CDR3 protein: CASRKGGATFNEQFF. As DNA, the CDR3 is TGTGCCAGCAGGAAGGGGGGGGCAACCTTCAATGAGCAGTTCTTC.

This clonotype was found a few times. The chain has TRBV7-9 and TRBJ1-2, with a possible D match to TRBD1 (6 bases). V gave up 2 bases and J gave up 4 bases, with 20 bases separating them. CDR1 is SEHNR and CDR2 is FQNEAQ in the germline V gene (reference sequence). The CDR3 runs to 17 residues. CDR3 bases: TGTGCCAGCAGCTTAAAGGCCCGGGGGGGCAGAGCCTATGGCTACACCTTC. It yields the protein CASSLKARGGRAYGYTF.

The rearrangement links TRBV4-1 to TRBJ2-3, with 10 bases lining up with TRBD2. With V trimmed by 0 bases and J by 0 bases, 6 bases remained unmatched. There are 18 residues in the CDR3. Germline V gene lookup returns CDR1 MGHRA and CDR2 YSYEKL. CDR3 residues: CASSQDQLLAGSTDTQYF. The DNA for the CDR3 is TGCGCCAGCAGCCAAGATCAACTACTAGCGGGAAGCACAGATACGCAGTATTTT.

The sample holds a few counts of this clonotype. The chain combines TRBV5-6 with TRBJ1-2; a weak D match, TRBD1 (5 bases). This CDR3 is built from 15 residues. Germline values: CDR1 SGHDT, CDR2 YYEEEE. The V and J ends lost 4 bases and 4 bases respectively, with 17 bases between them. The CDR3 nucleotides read TGTGCCAGCAGCCCCGACAGAGTCAGATCCTATGGCTACACCTTC. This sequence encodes CASSPDRVRSYGYTF.